Given below is one T cell receptor (beta chain) in context. In this sample, this clonotype turned up a few times. Its antigen specificity is not known. No base qualities exist here, and no much larger clone lies one base off it. Library method: 5' RACE. The sample was run on a NextSeq 500. To correct for sequencing error and PCR bias, the TCR library protocol tagged individual cDNA molecules with unique molecular identifiers. Sequencing covered both TCR alpha and beta chains, and within each sample the abundances of alpha and beta sequences were tightly co-correlated. The original methods were these. Decombinator V4 was used to annotate the V gene, J gene and CDR3 of the TCR sequences. TCRs were defined as expanded if a significant change between any two time points was detected under a Poisson model with p below 0.0001. TCR abundances were normalised to the total number of TCRs sequenced per sample and expressed as counts per million. TRAV1-2 paired with TRAJ12, TRAJ20 or TRAJ33 defined MAIT TCRs, while TRAV10 paired with TRAJ18 defined iNKT TCRs. VDJdb, accessed 1 November 2021, was searched for CMV, EBV and SARS-CoV-2 annotated TCRs, with TCRs annotated for multiple antigens excluded. In-frame beta chains were kept once TCRdb had trimmed the public reads at Q25 with fastp and called clones with MiXCR. Every distinct CDR3 protein forms one entry, paired with its most common genes and DNA. The V and J calls come from TCRdb's annotation, not from the publication. The sample table holds around 56,000 distinct CDR3 sequences, of which around 8.3% were seen once. Clones ranked in the top ten supply about 10% of the sample.

From the germline V gene, CDR1 is MDHEN and CDR2 is SYDVKM. The CDR3 numbers 11 residues from cysteine through phenylalanine. This entry keeps only the CDR3 DNA: 33 bases, framed from base 1. The germline ends are 7 bases apart after V is trimmed by 2 bases and J by 9 bases. Set within a cohort of healthcare workers in London, UK, this nested case-control study involved weekly PCR testing of nasopharyngeal swabs along with blood sampling. Healthcare workers were enrolled in the week of the UK lockdown, from 23 to 31 March 2020, and were followed every week for up to about 16 weeks. The data were taken from a study of early T cells in non-severe SARS-CoV-2 infection (dated by TCRdb to the early 2020s). With respect to the entire study: Because TCR sequencing relied on bulk RNA taken from unsorted whole blood, pairing of alpha and beta chains was not possible. What the authors observed across the whole study: VDJdb matching was skewed toward anti-spike CD8 responses, so virus-specific expansions were likely underestimated and private and CD4 specificities were missed.

This specimen was whole blood, taken at baseline. The rearranged segments are TRBV28 and TRBJ2-5; the D call is tentative, TRBD1 or TRBD2, as each matches 6 bases. The clonotype was recovered from an adult who was a healthcare worker with PCR-confirmed SARS-CoV-2 infection or an uninfected control (not recorded which). DNA sequence: TGTGCCAGCAGTTTAAGGGGGGCCCAGTACTTC. Translated, it reads CASSLRGAQYF.